This note documents a single T cell receptor beta chain sequence. This entry is derived from a study of cytomegalovirus exposure and HLA in healthy donors. 13 Jbeta primers and 60 Vbeta primers were used for the PCR. Assay used: immunoSEQ multiplex PCR; TCRdb lists only in-frame clones, some missing. The sample holds 65,000 to 85,000 clones. CDR1 is SGHVS and CDR2 is FQNEAQ in the germline V gene. The CDR3 runs to 13 residues. This clonotype was sampled from a woman aged 55-70 years in good health and CMV-seronegative. The V gene is TRBV7-8, the J gene TRBJ2-5; D is undetermined. The end of the DNA aligns better with TRBJ2-7, so the J call may be wrong. The sample comprised PBMCs. CDR3 amino acids: CASSLAFRSEQYF. The CDR3 DNA reads TGTGCCAGCAGCTTAGCATTTCGCTCCGAGCAGTACTTC.